The 8 T cell receptor beta chains given below trace back to one sample, sequenced in a study of OX40 agonist ivuxolimab in advanced cancers. Clones were read by immunoSEQ multiplex PCR, and TCRdb kept only the in-frame ones, dropping some. The sample yields 100,000 to 120,000 clones, 85% to 95% seen once. The specimen was CD4+ or CD8+ T cells sorted from blood, collected in a trial of the OX40 agonist ivuxolimab. The receptors originated from an adult with an advanced solid tumor such as melanoma, head and neck, liver or kidney cancer.

This clone was observed a single time. The chain uses TRBV7-8 and TRBJ1-1; D not resolved. This CDR3 has 13 residues. CDR1 is SGHVS and CDR2 is FQNEAQ in the germline V gene. Trimming took off 5 bases at V and 1 base at J, with 8 bases between the two ends. The CDR3, as DNA: TGTGCCAGCAGCCCCGGGAAGAACACTGAAGCTTTCTTT. As protein: CASSPGKNTEAFF.

This chain connects TRBV19 to TRBJ2-3; a weak D match, TRBD1 (5 bases). V was trimmed by 7 bases and J by 3 bases, leaving 17 bases between them. From germline, CDR1 is LNHDA and CDR2 SQIVND (reference sequence). CDR3 length equals 15 residues. The CDR3 DNA is TGTGCCAGTAAGCGAGGCAGGGATTTTACAGATACGCAGTATTTT. Its protein is CASKRGRDFTDTQYF.

This clone has only one observation. This chain connects TRBV7-8 to TRBJ2-1; D could derive from TRBD1 or TRBD2 (5 bases each). The germline V gene encodes CDR1 SGHVS and CDR2 FQNEAQ. This CDR3 has 14 residues. Between the trimmed V and J ends, which lost 5 bases and 8 bases, there was a span of 16 bases. The CDR3 region is CASSRGQGVYEQFF. The CDR3 bases are TGTGCCAGCAGCCGAGGGCAGGGTGTCTATGAGCAGTTCTTC. Filled out from reference TRBV7-8 and TRBJ2-1, the complete variable domain reads GAGVSQSPRYKVAKRGQDVALRCDPISGHVSLFWYQQALGQGPEFLTYFQNEAQLDKSGLPSDRFFAERPEGSVSTLKIQRTQQEDSAVYLCASSRGQGVYEQFFGPGTRLTVL.

V is TRBV5-1 and J is TRBJ2-3; weak D call: TRBD1 (5 bases). V was clipped by 1 base and J by 3 bases, with 9 bases between them. The CDR3 length is 14 residues. Germline assignment: CDR1 SGHRS and CDR2 YFSETQ. CDR3 residues: CASSLFRVTDTQYF. DNA for the CDR3: TGCGCCAGCAGCTTGTTCAGGGTGACAGATACGCAGTATTTT.

The chain recombines TRBV30 with TRBJ2-5; 7 bases agree with TRBD2. CDR1 and CDR2 from the germline V gene are GTSNPN and SVGIG (reference sequence). V was pared by 0 bases and J by 5 bases, with 3 bases of the junction left unmatched. This CDR3 spans 13 amino acids. This CDR3 reads CAWSVGEGETQYF. The DNA of the CDR3 is TGTGCCTGGAGTGTGGGGGAGGGGGAGACCCAGTACTTC.

The chain carries TRBV4-1 and TRBJ1-1, with a weak D call TRBD1 (6 bases). The CDR3 sequence is 17 residues long. Germline V gene data show CDR1 as MGHRA and CDR2 as YSYEKL. Trimming shortened V by 0 bases and J by 7 bases, and 21 bases separated the two germline ends. CDR3 sequence: CASSQDLWGRSVGEAFF. The CDR3 bases are TGCGCCAGCAGCCAAGATCTTTGGGGGCGCTCGGTTGGTGAAGCTTTCTTT.

This chain uses TRBV5-6 with TRBJ1-2, with TRBD1 matching over 7 bases. Germline CDR1 reads SGHDT; CDR2 reads YYEEEE. This CDR3 is built from 18 residues. With 4 bases clipped from V and 2 bases from J, the junction kept 17 bases outside the gene matches. The CDR3, as DNA: TGTGCCAGCAGCCCCCGGACAGGTATCGTGGGGTTCAACTATGGCTACACCTTC. Translation gives CASSPRTGIVGFNYGYTF.

The chain couples TRBV2 to TRBJ2-2, with D perhaps assigned TRBD1 or TRBD2 (5 bases each). CDR1 and CDR2 (germline): SNHLY, FYNNEI. Trimming cost V 8 bases and J 7 bases, with 17 bases left between them. This CDR3 is built from 14 residues. The CDR3 region is CASARDGRHGELFF. For the CDR3, the DNA is TGTGCCAGCGCCCGGGACGGTCGGCACGGGGAGCTGTTTTTT. Supplemented by reference TRBV2 and TRBJ2-2, the full variable domain reads EPEVTQTPSHQVTQMGQEVILRCVPISNHLYFYWYRQILGQKVEFLVSFYNNEISEKSEIFDDQFSVERPDGSNFTLKIRSTKLEDSAMYFCASARDGRHGELFFGEGSRLTVL.